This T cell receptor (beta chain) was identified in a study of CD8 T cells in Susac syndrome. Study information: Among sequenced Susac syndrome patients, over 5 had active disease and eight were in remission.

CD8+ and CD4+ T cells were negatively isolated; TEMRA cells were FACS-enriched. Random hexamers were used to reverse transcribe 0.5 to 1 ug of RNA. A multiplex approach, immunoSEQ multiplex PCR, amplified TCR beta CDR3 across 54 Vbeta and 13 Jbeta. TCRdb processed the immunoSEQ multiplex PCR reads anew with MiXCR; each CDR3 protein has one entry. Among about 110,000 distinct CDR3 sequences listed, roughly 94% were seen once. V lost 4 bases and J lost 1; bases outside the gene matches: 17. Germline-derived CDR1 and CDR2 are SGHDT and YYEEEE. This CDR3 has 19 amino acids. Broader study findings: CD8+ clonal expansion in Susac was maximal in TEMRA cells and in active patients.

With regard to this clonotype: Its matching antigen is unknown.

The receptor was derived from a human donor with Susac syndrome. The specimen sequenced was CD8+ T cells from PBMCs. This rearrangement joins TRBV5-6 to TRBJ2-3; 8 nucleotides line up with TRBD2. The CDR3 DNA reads TGTGCCAGCAGCCCAACACAAACCGGGACTAGATTAGGCACAGATACGCAGTATTTT. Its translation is CASSPTQTGTRLGTDTQYF.